These 18 T cell receptor beta chains were all obtained from the same sample, sequenced in a study of identical twins. TCRdb reanalysed the 5' RACE reads using MiXCR and keeps one entry per CDR3 protein. Here the sample spans hundreds of thousands of distinct CDR3 sequences, around 8.1% being singletons. These data also formed part of another study, on yellow fever vaccine responses in identical twins.

The sequenced material came from memory (CD45RO+) T cells sorted from blood. The receptor source for this set is a woman aged 18-30 years in good health.

The chain joins TRBV4-3 to TRBJ2-3; 8 bases fit TRBD2. J was trimmed by 5 bases and V by 2 bases; bases with no gene match: 3. Germline V gives CDR1 LGHNA, CDR2 YSLEER. The CDR3 covers 14 residues. CDR3 sequence: CASSQHLAGDTQYF. In nucleotides, the CDR3 is TGCGCCAGCAGCCAACATCTAGCGGGAGATACGCAGTATTTT.

This clonotype was recorded at least ten times. The chain joins TRBV27 to TRBJ2-3; D gene unclear. There are 11 residues in the CDR3. The V gene lost 10 bases and the J gene lost 5 bases, with 10 bases spanning the gap. CDR1 is MNHEY, CDR2 SMNVEV, per germline (reference sequence). The CDR3 nucleotides are TGTGCCACCGGTTGGGGAGATACGCAGTATTTT. This sequence encodes CATGWGDTQYF.

This clonotype was seen ten or more times. The chain uses TRBV11-2 and TRBJ2-7; D remains ambiguous. The germline CDR1 and CDR2 sequences are SGHAT and FQNNGV. V was cut by 3 bases and J by 1 base, with 7 bases left in between. This CDR3 region has 13 residues. CDR3 DNA sequence: TGTGCCAGCAGCTTTCCGGCGTCCTACGAGCAGTACTTC. Its protein product is CASSFPASYEQYF. The whole variable domain, filled in from reference TRBV11-2 and TRBJ2-7, reads EAGVAQSPRYKIIEKRQSVAFWCNPISGHATLYWYQQILGQGPKLLIQFQNNGVVDDSQLPKDRFSAERLKGVDSTLKIQPAKLEDSAVYLCASSFPASYEQYFGPGTRLTVT.

The chain couples TRBV10-3 to TRBJ2-2; no clear D gene. The ends were cut back, 2 bases at V and 6 bases at J, with 13 bases in the middle. Germline CDR1 ENHRY, CDR2 SYGVKD. This CDR3 is built from 15 residues. The CDR3 reads CAISERQERAGELFF. Here the CDR3 DNA reads TGTGCCATCAGTGAGCGGCAGGAAAGGGCCGGGGAGCTGTTTTTT.

This clonotype was recorded at least ten times. The chain employs TRBV6-5 and TRBJ2-2; possible D gene TRBD1, 6 bases. The germline CDR1 and CDR2 sequences are MNHEY and SVGAGI. V dropped 4 bases and J dropped 4 bases, with 13 bases sitting between them. The CDR3 runs 15 residues. In nucleotides, the CDR3 is TGTGCCAGCAGTTTTGGAGACAGGTTCACCGGGGAGCTGTTTTTT. Translated: CASSFGDRFTGELFF.

This rearrangement joins TRBV18 to TRBJ2-5; maybe TRBD1 (5 bases). From germline, CDR1 is KGHSH and CDR2 LQKENI. This CDR3 has 13 amino acids. Trimming shortened V by 8 bases and J by 2 bases, and 12 bases separated the two germline ends. The CDR3 bases are TGTGCCAGCAAACAACCAGGGCAAGAGACCCAGTACTTC. It is translated as CASKQPGQETQYF.

Many counts were recorded for this clonotype. The CDR3 loop is CASSYRGLGTGELFF. In DNA, the CDR3 is TGTGCCAGCAGTTACAGGGGGCTGGGGACCGGGGAGCTGTTTTTT. The V gene is TRBV6-2 or TRBV6-3, the J gene TRBJ2-2; 7 bases are shared with TRBD1. Trimming at V came to 2 bases and at J to 5 bases, leaving 5 bases not matched to a gene. Germline loops: CDR1 MNHEY, CDR2 SVGEGT. The CDR3 is 15 amino acids.

This clonotype showed up many times. The CDR3, as DNA: TGTGCCAGCAGCCAAGATGAAACCGGGGGGAAGGCAGATACGCAGTATTTT. Protein sequence: CASSQDETGGKADTQYF. V gene TRBV3-1 combines with J gene TRBJ2-3; 7 positions agree with TRBD2. The length of the CDR3 is 17 residues. Germline CDR1 reads LGHDT; CDR2 reads YNNKEL (reference sequence). V lost 0 bases to trimming and J lost 4 bases; unmatched junction nucleotides: 10.

V gene TRBV5-1 combines with J gene TRBJ2-3; TRBD1 matches at 9 bases. Germline assignment: CDR1 SGHRS and CDR2 YFSETQ. The CDR3 runs 15 residues. V shed 6 bases and J 2 bases; nucleotides not matched to a gene: 7. The CDR3 DNA reads TGCGCCAGCACCAACCGGGACAGGGCCACAGATACGCAGTATTTT. Translated, it gives CASTNRDRATDTQYF.

In its sample, this clonotype was seen a few times. The gene calls are TRBV4-3 and TRBJ1-1, with 12 bases matching TRBD1. There are 16 residues in the CDR3. J lost 1 base, V lost 5 bases, and 5 bases had no gene match. Per the germline V gene, CDR1 is LGHNA and CDR2 is YSLEER. CDR3 sequence (DNA): TGCGCCAGCAGCTGGGGGACAGGGGGCTGGAACACTGAAGCTTTCTTT. Encoded protein: CASSWGTGGWNTEAFF.

This clonotype was observed a few times. J is TRBJ1-1 and V is TRBV20-1; D might be TRBD1 (5 bases). The V gene's germline CDR1 is DFQATT and CDR2 SNEGSKA (reference sequence). The CDR3 has 12 amino acids. Trimming took 5 bases from V and 5 from J, leaving 12 bases between them. The CDR3 DNA reads TGCAGTGCTTCTCAGGGATTTACTGAAGCTTTCTTT. It encodes CSASQGFTEAFF.

This clonotype was counted at least ten times. The rearrangement uses TRBV2 and TRBJ2-5; unclear D gene. There are 12 residues in the CDR3. From germline, CDR1 is SNHLY and CDR2 FYNNEI. V was pared by 4 bases and J by 1 base, with 4 bases between. CDR3 DNA: TGTGCCAGCAGTGTGACCCAAGAGACCCAGTACTTC. Translating gives CASSVTQETQYF.

As DNA, the CDR3 is TGTGCCAGCAGCGTTGGCTTTGGCACAGATACGCAGTATTTT. Translated: CASSVGFGTDTQYF. V gene TRBV9 combines with J gene TRBJ2-3; D remains ambiguous. CDR1 and CDR2 from the germline V gene are SGDLS and YYNGEE. CDR3 length: 14 amino acids. Trimming removed 2 bases from V and 1 base from J, with 8 bases in between.

This clonotype was found many times. This sequence joins TRBV11-2 and TRBJ2-3; 11 positions agree with TRBD2. CDR1 is SGHAT, CDR2 FQNNGV, per germline. The CDR3 consists of 17 residues. V gave up 5 bases and J gave up 6 bases; unmatched junction bases: 13. The CDR3 loop reads CASSQGLAGGFGDTQYF. The CDR3 nucleotides are TGTGCCAGCAGCCAGGGGCTAGCGGGGGGATTCGGTGATACGCAGTATTTT. The full variable domain, rest sourced from reference TRBV11-2 and TRBJ2-3, is EAGVAQSPRYKIIEKRQSVAFWCNPISGHATLYWYQQILGQGPKLLIQFQNNGVVDDSQLPKDRFSAERLKGVDSTLKIQPAKLEDSAVYLCASSQGLAGGFGDTQYFGPGTRLTVL.

This clonotype has a count of ten or more. This chain connects TRBV7-3 to TRBJ1-1; a possible D gene is TRBD1 (5 bases). The V end was cut by 5 bases, the J end by 3 bases, with 10 bases between. In germline, CDR1 is SGHTA, CDR2 FQGTGA. The CDR3 extends over 13 amino acids. The CDR3 sequence: CASSRRGDTEAFF. In DNA, the CDR3 is TGTGCCAGCAGCCGTCGGGGGGACACTGAAGCTTTCTTT.

This clonotype was seen many times. The chain carries TRBV3-1 and TRBJ2-2; D is tentatively TRBD1 or TRBD2 (5 bases each). CDR3 length equals 14 residues. Germline loops: CDR1 LGHDT, CDR2 YNNKEL (reference sequence). Trimming left V 6 bases short and J 3 bases short, with 11 bases between. The DNA for the CDR3 is TGTGCCAGCAGACCACTGGGGGACACCGGGGAGCTGTTTTTT. Translated, it gives CASRPLGDTGELFF.

This clonotype was found a few times. This chain joins TRBV7-9 and TRBJ2-1; 10 nucleotides match TRBD1. CDR3 length: 16 residues. J lost 10 bases, V lost 7 bases, and 16 bases had no gene match. CDR1 SEHNR and CDR2 FQNEAQ come from the germline V gene (reference sequence). The CDR3 DNA reads as TGTGCCAGCATGCGGGCAGGGACAGGGGTTCAGGAGGAGCAGTTCTTC. Residues: CASMRAGTGVQEEQFF.

This clonotype was counted a few times. The V and J genes are TRBV5-8 and TRBJ2-3; D is perhaps TRBD2 (6 bases). Germline CDR1 is SGHTS and CDR2 is YDEGEE. V was trimmed by 3 bases and J by 2 bases, leaving 13 bases between them. This CDR3 spans 15 amino acids. The CDR3 sequence: CASSYPLAITDTQYF. For the CDR3, the DNA is TGTGCCAGCAGCTACCCACTAGCCATCACAGATACGCAGTATTTT.